This T cell receptor beta chain was captured by sequencing in a study of T cell responses to AZD1222 COVID-19 vaccine. Study outcomes and limitations: Only 5 or 6 individuals given AZD1222 were seropositive at baseline.

Using immunoSEQ multiplex PCR, the repertoire was profiled, and TCRdb retains in-frame clones only, with some absent. In the table there are under 150,000 clones, about 90% of which are singletons. Remarks on this clone: The antigen is not known.

V was shortened by 5 bases and J by 4 bases, with 6 bases between the two germline ends. This CDR3 has 11 amino acids. CDR1 SEHNR and CDR2 FQNEAQ come from the germline V gene (reference sequence). The source is an adult in good health. Sample: peripheral blood, taken on day 0 of AZD1222 vaccination. This chain joins TRBV7-9 and TRBJ2-7, with D hard to call. Written as DNA, the CDR3 is TGTGCCAGCAGCAACCGGTACGAGCAGTACTTC. Translating gives CASSNRYEQYF.